This paragraph reports one TCR beta chain. Its antigen is not identified. This entry belongs to a study of cytomegalovirus exposure and HLA in healthy donors. Findings and caveats of the study: The study recorded 150 to 200 TCR beta chains that were cytomegalovirus-associated. CMV antigen specificity of a few CMV-associated chains was confirmed in vitro. Despite most TCR sequences being rare, some public TCRs occurred in many donors.

The PCR contained 60 Vbeta and 13 Jbeta primers. Some clones are missing from TCRdb's copy, which holds only in-frame ones; the method was immunoSEQ multiplex PCR. The profile shows about 140,000 clones, approximately 80% of them singletons. V lost 1 base, J lost 7 bases, and 16 bases lay in between. This CDR3 has 15 amino acids. CDR1 and CDR2 (germline): SGHTA, FQGNSA. The TCR sequence derives from a woman aged 40 to 50 in good health and CMV-seronegative. The chain couples TRBV7-2 to TRBJ1-2; D is possibly TRBD1 (5 bases). Specimen: PBMCs. This CDR3 is CASSLGLREEGGYTF. The DNA of the CDR3 is TGTGCCAGCAGCTTAGGTCTCAGGGAGGAAGGTGGCTACACCTTC.